This T cell receptor (beta chain) was profiled in a study of blood T cell repertoires in COVID-19. The overall study: Both acute and convalescent COVID-19 samples were obtained from the United States, Italy and Spain. PBMCs, B-cell-depleted T cells, or T cells provided the cDNA or gDNA that made up the material.

The CDR3 is made up of 14 amino acids. The V end lost 3 bases, the J end lost 7 bases, and 13 bases lay between the germline ends. Looked up from germline, CDR1 is DFQATT and CDR2 is SNEGSKA (reference sequence). Across 20 to 25 US areas, participants ranged in age from about 18 to 100 years. Some clones are missing from TCRdb's copy, which holds only in-frame ones; the method was immunoSEQ multiplex PCR. Here the sample spans almost 250,000 clones, 85% being singletons. The material sequenced was PBMCs or T cells enriched from blood (not recorded which). The receptor comes from a woman between 45 and 65 years old with acute COVID-19. This rearrangement joins TRBV20-1 to TRBJ1-6, with D uncertain. The CDR3 DNA reads as TGCAGTGCTAGTTTCAGCGTACGCAATTCACCCCTCCACTTT. Translated: CSASFSVRNSPLHF.